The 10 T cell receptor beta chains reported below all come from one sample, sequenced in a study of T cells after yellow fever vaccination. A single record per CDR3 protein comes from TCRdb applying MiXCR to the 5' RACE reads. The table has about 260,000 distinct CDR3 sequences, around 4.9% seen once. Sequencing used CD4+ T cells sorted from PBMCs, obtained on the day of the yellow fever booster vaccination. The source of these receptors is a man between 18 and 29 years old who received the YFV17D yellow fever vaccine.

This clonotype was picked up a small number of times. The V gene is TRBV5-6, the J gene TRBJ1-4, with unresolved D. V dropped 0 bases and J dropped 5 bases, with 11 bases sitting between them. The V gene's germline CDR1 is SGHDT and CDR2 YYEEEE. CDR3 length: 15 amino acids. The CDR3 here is CASSLGRKLNEKLFF. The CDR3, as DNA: TGTGCCAGCAGCTTGGGTAGGAAACTGAATGAAAAACTGTTTTTT.

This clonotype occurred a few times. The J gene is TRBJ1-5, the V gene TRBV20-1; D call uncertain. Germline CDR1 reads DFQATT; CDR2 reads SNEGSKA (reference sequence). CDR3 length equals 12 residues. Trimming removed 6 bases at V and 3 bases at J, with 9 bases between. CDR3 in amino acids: CSASNPNQPQHF. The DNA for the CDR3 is TGCAGTGCATCCAATCCCAATCAGCCCCAGCATTTT.

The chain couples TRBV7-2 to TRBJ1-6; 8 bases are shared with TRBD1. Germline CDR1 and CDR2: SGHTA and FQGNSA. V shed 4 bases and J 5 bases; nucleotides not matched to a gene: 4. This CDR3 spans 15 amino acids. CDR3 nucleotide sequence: TGTGCCAGCAGCTGGACAGGGTCGGATAATTCACCCCTCCACTTT. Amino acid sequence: CASSWTGSDNSPLHF.

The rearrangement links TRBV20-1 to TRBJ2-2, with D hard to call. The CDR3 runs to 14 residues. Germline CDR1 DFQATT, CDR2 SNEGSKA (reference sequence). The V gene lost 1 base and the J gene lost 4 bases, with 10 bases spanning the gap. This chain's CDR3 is CSARGGRATGELFF. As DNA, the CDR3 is TGCAGTGCTAGAGGGGGAAGGGCCACCGGGGAGCTGTTTTTT.

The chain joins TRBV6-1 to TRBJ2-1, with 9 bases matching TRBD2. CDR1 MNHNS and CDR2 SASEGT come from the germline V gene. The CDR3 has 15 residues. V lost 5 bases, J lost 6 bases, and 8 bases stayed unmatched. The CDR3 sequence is CASSLGGGATNEQFF. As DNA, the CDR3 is TGTGCCAGCAGTCTCGGCGGGGGGGCTACCAATGAGCAGTTCTTC.

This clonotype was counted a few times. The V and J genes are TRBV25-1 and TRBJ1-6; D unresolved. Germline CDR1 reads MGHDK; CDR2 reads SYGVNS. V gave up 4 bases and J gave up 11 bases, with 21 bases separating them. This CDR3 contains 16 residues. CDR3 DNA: TGTGCCAGCAGTGTTTCCCTCGGACCCATTCTGGCACCCCTCCACTTT. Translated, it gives CASSVSLGPILAPLHF. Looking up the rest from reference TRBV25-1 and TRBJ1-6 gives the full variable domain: EADIYQTPRYLVIGTGKKITLECSQTMGHDKMYWYQQDPGMELHLIHYSYGVNSTEKGDLSSESTVSRIRTEHFPLTLESARPSHTSQYLCASSVSLGPILAPLHFGNGTRLTVT.

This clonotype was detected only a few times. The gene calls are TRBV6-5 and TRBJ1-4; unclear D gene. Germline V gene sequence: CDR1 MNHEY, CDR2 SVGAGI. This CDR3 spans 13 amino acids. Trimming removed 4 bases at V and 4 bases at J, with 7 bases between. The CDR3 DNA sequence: TGTGCCAGCAGTTCGTTTTATAATGAAAAACTGTTTTTT. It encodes CASSSFYNEKLFF.

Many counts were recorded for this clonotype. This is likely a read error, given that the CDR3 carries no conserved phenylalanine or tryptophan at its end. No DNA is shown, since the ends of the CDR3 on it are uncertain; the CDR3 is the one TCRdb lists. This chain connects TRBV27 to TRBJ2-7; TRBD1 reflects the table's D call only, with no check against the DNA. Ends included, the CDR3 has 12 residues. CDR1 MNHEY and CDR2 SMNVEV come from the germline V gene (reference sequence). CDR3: CASSTGGTGLSL.

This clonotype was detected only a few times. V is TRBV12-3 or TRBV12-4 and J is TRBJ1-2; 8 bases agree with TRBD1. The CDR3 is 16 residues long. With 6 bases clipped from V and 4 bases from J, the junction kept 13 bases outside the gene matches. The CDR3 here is CASSPQTGAPGYGYTF. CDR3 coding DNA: TGTGCCAGCAGCCCCCAGACAGGGGCCCCTGGCTATGGCTACACCTTC.

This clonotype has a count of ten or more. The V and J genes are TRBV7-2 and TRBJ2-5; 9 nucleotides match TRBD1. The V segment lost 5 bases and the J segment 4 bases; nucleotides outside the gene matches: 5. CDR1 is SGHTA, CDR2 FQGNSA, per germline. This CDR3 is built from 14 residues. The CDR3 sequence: CASSPQTGGETQYF. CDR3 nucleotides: TGTGCCAGCAGCCCACAGACAGGGGGAGAGACCCAGTACTTC.